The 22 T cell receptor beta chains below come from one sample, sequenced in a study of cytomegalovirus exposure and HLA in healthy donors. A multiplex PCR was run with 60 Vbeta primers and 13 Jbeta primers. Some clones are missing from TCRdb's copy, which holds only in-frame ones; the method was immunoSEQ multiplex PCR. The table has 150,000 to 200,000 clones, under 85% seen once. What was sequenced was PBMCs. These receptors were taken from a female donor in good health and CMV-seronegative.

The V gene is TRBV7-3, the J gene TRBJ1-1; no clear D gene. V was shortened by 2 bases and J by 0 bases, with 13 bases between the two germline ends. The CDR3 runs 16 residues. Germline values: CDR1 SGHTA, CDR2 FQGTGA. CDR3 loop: CASSLFGPGMNTEAFF. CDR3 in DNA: TGTGCCAGCAGCTTATTCGGGCCCGGGATGAACACTGAAGCTTTCTTT.

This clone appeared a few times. The CDR3, as DNA: TGTGCCAGCAGGCCGGGACAGGGGGCGAGCTACACCTTC. The encoded protein is CASRPGQGASYTF. The gene calls are TRBV6-4 and TRBJ1-2, with TRBD1 identical over 12 bases. CDR3 size: 13 residues. Germline assignment: CDR1 MRHNA and CDR2 SNTAGT. Unmatched junction bases numbered 5, after V lost 6 bases and J lost 9 bases.

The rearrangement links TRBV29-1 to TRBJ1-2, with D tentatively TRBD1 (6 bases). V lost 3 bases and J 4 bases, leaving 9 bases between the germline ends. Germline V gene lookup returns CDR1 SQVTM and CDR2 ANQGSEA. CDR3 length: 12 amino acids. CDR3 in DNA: TGCAGCGTTGATACAGGGATCTATGGCTACACCTTC. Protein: CSVDTGIYGYTF.

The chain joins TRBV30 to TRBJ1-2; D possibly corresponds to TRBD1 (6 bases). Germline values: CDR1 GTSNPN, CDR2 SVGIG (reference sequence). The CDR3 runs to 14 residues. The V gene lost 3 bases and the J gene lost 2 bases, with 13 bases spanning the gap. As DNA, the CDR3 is TGTGCCTGGAGGGCCGACAGGCTCAACTATGGCTACACCTTC. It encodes CAWRADRLNYGYTF.

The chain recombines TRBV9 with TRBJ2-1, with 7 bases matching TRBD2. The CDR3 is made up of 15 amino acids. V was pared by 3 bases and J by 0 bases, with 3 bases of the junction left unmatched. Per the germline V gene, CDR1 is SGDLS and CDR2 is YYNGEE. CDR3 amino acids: CASSATGGSYNEQFF. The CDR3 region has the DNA TGTGCCAGCAGCGCCACGGGGGGCTCCTACAATGAGCAGTTCTTC.

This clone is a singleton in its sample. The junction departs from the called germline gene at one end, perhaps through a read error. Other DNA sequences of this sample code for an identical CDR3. CDR3 DNA sequence: TGTGCCAGCAGCCCCCAAGGAGGCCCGGGCGAGCAATACTTC. It specifies CASSPQGGPGEQYF. The chain joins TRBV7-3 to TRBJ2-7; D possibly corresponds to TRBD2 (5 bases). Germline V gene lookup returns CDR1 SGHTA and CDR2 FQGTGA. The CDR3 sequence is 14 residues long.

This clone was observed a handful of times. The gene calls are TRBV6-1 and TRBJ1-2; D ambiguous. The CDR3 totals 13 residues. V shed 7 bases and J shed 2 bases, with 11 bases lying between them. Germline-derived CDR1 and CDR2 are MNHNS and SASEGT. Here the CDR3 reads CASTPGLNYGYTF. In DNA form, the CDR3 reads TGTGCCAGCACCCCAGGCCTCAACTATGGCTACACCTTC.

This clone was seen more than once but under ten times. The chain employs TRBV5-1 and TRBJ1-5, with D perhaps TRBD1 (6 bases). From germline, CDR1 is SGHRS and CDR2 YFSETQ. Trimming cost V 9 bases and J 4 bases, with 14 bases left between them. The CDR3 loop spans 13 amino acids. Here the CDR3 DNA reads TGCGCCACCTCCCGGGACACAAATCAGCCCCAGCATTTT. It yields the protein CATSRDTNQPQHF. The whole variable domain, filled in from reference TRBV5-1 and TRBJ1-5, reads KAGVTQTPRYLIKTRGQQVTLSCSPISGHRSVSWYQQTPGQGLQFLFEYFSETQRNKGNFPGRFSGRQFSNSRSEMNVSTLELGDSALYLCATSRDTNQPQHFGDGTRLSIL.

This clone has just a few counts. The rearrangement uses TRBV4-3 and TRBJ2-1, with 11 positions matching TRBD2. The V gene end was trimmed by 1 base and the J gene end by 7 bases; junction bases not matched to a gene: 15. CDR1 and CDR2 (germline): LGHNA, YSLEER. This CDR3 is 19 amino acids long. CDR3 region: CASSQAPLASGGLGNEQFF. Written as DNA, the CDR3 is TGCGCCAGCAGCCAAGCCCCCCTGGCTAGCGGGGGGTTGGGTAATGAGCAGTTCTTC.

The chain's CDR3 is CASSSPGAGGGETQYF. The CDR3 DNA reads as TGTGCCAGTAGTTCCCCTGGAGCGGGAGGGGGGGAGACCCAGTACTTC. The chain combines TRBV19 with TRBJ2-5, with 10 bases that match TRBD2. The CDR3 runs to 16 residues. Losses at the gene ends were 5 bases for V and 5 bases for J; bases not matched to a gene: 11. CDR1 LNHDA and CDR2 SQIVND come from the germline V gene (reference sequence).

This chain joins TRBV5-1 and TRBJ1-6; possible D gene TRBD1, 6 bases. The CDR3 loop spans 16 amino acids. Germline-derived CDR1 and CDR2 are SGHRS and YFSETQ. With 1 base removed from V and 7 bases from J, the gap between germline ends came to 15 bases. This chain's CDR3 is CASSLLPGGPNSPLHF. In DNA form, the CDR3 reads TGCGCCAGCAGCTTGCTCCCCGGGGGGCCCAATTCACCCCTCCACTTT.

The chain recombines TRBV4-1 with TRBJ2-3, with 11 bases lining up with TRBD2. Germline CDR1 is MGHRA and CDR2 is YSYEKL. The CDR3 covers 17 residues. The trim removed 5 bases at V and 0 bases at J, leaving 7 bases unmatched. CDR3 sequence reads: CASSLHTSGGSTDTQYF. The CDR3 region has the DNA TGCGCCAGCAGCTTACACACTAGCGGGGGTAGCACAGATACGCAGTATTTT.

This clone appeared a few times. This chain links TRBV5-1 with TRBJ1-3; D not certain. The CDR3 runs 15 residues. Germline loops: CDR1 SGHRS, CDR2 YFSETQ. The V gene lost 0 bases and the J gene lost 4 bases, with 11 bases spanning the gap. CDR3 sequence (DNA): TGCGCCAGCAGCTTGGTGGAGGAGGGAGGAAACACCATATATTTT. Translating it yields CASSLVEEGGNTIYF.

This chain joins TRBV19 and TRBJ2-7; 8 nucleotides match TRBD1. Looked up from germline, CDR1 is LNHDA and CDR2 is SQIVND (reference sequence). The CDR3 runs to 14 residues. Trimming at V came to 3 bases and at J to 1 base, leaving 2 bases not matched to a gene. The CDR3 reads CASSMQGASYEQYF. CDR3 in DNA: TGTGCCAGTAGTATGCAGGGGGCATCCTACGAGCAGTACTTC.

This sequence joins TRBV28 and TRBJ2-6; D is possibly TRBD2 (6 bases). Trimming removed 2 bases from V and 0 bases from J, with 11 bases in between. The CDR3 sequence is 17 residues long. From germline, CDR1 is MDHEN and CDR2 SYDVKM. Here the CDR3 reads CASSLGGYLSGANVLTF. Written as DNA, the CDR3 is TGTGCCAGCAGTTTAGGAGGGTATCTCTCTGGGGCCAACGTCCTGACTTTC.

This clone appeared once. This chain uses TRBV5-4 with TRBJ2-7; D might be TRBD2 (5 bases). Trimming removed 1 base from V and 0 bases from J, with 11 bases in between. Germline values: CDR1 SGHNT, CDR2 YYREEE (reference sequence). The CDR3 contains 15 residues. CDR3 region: CASSLKAESSYEQYF. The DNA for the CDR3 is TGTGCCAGCAGCTTGAAAGCGGAGAGCTCCTACGAGCAGTACTTC. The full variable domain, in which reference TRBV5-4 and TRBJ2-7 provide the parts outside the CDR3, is ETGVTQSPTHLIKTRGQQVTLRCSSQSGHNTVSWYQQALGQGPQFIFQYYREEENGRGNFPPRFSGLQFPNYSSELNVNALELDDSALYLCASSLKAESSYEQYFGPGTRLTVT.

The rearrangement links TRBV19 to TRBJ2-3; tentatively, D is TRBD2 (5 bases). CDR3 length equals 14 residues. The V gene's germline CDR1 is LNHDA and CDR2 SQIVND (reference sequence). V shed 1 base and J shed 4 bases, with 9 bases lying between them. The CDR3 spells CASSIGASPDTQYF. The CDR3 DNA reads TGTGCCAGTAGTATAGGGGCTAGCCCAGATACGCAGTATTTT.

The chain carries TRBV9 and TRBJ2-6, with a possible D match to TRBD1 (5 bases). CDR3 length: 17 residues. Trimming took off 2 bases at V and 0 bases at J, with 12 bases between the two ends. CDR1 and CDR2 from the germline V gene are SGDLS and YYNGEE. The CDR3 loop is CASSVRQSSSGANVLTF. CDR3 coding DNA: TGTGCCAGCAGCGTTAGACAGAGTAGCTCTGGGGCCAACGTCCTGACTTTC.

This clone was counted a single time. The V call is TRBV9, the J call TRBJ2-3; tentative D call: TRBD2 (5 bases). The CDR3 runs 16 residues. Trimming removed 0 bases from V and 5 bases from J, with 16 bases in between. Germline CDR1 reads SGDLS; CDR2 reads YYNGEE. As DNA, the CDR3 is TGTGCCAGCAGCGTAGAGGTTCGGTCGAGGGAAGATACGCAGTATTTT. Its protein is CASSVEVRSREDTQYF.

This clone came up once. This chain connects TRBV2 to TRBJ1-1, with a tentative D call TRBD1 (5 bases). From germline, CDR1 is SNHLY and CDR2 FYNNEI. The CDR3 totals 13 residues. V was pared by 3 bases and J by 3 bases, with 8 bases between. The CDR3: CASSDRGYTEAFF. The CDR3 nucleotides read TGTGCCAGCAGTGACCGGGGGTACACTGAAGCTTTCTTT.

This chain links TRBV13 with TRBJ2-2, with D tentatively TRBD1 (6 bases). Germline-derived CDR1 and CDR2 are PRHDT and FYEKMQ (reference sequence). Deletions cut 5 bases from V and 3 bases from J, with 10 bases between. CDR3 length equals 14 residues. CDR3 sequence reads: CASSPTGYTGELFF. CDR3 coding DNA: TGTGCCAGCAGCCCAACAGGGTACACCGGGGAGCTGTTTTTT.

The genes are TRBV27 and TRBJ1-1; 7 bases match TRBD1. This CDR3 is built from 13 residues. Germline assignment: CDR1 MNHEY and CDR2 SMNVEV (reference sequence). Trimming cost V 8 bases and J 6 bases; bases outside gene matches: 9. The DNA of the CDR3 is TGTGCCAGCCAAGGGACAGAGGGCCCTGAAGCTTTCTTT. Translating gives CASQGTEGPEAFF.